A single TCR beta chain is shown here with its context. Its specificity is not known. V shed 0 bases and J shed 0 bases, with 12 bases lying between them. The CDR3 length is 17 residues. In germline, CDR1 is SGHAT, CDR2 FQNNGV. This specimen belongs to a study of cytomegalovirus exposure and HLA in healthy donors. Regarding the study as a whole: Previous analysis showed most TCR beta V segments were productive about 87% or about 30% of the time. There was a cluster of highly shared sequence variants that was likely a sequencing artifact.

Vbeta (60) and Jbeta (13) primers were used in the PCR. Profiled with immunoSEQ multiplex PCR; TCRdb holds only in-frame clones, not every one. The data show roughly 160,000 clones, over 75% seen once. This TCR was recovered from a woman in her 30s in good health and CMV-seronegative. V and J are TRBV11-2 and TRBJ2-4; D is possibly TRBD2 (6 bases). The sequencing sample was made of PBMCs. CDR3 loop: CASSLDGSGVAKNIQYF. CDR3 in DNA: TGTGCCAGCAGCTTAGACGGCTCGGGAGTAGCCAAAAACATTCAGTACTTC.